This T cell receptor (beta chain) was identified during a study of blood T cell repertoires in COVID-19. Overall study context: Acute-phase and convalescent COVID-19 samples originated in the United States, Italy and Spain.

Measured with immunoSEQ multiplex PCR; TCRdb has only the in-frame clones, and not every one. The profile covers approximately 210,000 clones, with about 84% appearing a single time and approximately 8% taken by the ten largest. This CDR3 is built from 14 residues. V lost 5 bases and J lost 6; bases outside the gene matches: 6. Germline V CDR1 and CDR2: LGHDT, YNNKEL (reference sequence). Followed over time, Seattle patients had been enrolled while infection was active. Sequences were obtained from peripheral blood. The V call is TRBV3-1 (or the pseudogene TRBV3-2), the J call TRBJ2-7; 11 nucleotides line up with TRBD1. This clonotype was obtained from a woman older than 75 with COVID-19, enrolled during active disease. The CDR3 sequence is CASSSRGTGGEQYF. The CDR3 DNA follows: TGTGCCAGCAGCTCCAGGGGGACAGGGGGCGAGCAGTACTTC.